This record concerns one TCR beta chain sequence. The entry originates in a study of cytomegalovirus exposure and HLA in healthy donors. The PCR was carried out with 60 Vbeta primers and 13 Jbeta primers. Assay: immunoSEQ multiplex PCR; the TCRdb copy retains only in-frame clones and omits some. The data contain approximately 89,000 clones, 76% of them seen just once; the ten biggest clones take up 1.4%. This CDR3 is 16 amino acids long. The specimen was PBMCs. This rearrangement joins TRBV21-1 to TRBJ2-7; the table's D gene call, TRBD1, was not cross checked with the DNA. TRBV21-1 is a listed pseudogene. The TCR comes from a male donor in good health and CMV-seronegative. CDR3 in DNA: TGTGCCAGCAGCAAAGTGGGTACGAGGGGGCTTTACGAGCAGTACTTC. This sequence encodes CASSKVGTRGLYEQYF.